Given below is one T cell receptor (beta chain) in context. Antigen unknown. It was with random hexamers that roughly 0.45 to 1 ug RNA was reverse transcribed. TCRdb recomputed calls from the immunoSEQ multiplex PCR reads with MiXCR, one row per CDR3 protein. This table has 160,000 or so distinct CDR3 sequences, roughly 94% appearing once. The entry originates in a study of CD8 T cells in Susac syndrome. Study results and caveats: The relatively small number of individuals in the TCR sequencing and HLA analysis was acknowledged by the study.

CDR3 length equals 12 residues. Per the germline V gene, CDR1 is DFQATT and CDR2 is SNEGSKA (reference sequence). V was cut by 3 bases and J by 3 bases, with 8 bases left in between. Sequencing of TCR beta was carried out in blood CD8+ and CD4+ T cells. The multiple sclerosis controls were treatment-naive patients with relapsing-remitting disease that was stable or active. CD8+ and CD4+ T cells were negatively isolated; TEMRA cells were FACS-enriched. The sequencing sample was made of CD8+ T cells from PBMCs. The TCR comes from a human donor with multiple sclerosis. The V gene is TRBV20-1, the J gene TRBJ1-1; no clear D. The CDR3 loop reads CSARPTDTEAFF. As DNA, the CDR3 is TGCAGTGCTAGGCCGACGGACACTGAAGCTTTCTTT.